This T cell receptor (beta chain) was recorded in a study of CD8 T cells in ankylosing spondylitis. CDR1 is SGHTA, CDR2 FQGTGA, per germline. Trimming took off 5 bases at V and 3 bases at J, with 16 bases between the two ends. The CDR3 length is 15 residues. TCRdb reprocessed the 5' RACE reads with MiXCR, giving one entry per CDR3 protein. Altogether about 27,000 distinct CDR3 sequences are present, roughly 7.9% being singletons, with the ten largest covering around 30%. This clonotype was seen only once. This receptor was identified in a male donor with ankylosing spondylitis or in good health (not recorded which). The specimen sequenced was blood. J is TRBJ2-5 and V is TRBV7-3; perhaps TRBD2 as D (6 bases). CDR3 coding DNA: TGTGCCAGCAGCCCGGGGTGGACGGGGGAAGAGACCCAGTACTTC. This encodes CASSPGWTGEETQYF.